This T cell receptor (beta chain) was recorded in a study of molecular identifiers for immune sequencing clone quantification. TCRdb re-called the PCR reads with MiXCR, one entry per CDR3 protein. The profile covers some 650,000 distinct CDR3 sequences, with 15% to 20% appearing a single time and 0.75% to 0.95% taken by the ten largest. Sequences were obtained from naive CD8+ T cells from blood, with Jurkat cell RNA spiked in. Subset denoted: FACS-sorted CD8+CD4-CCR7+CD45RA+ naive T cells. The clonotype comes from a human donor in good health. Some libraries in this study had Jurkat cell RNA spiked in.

CDR3 loop: CASSTSWGGNEQFF. CDR3 nucleotide sequence: TGTGCCAGCAGCACAAGCTGGGGGGGGAATGAGCAGTTCTTC. The chain links TRBV12-3 or TRBV12-4 to TRBJ2-1, with 7 bases that match TRBD2. Unmatched junction bases numbered 9, after V lost 6 bases and J lost 7 bases. This CDR3 comprises 14 residues.